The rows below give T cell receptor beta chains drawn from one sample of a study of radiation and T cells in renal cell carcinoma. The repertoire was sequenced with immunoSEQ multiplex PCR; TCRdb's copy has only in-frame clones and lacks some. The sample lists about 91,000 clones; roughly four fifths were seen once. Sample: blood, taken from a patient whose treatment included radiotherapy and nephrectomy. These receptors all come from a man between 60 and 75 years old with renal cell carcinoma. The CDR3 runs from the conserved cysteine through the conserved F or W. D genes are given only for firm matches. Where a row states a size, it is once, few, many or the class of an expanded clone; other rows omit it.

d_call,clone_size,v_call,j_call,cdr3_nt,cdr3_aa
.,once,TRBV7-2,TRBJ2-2,TGTGCCAGCAGCCGGGACCACACCGGGGAGCTGTTTTTT,CASSRDHTGELFF
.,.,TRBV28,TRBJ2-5,TGTGCCAGCAGTTTAATTTCGGGCCAGGAGACCCAGTACTTC,CASSLISGQETQYF
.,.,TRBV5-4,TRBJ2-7,TGTGCCAGCAGCTTGGGGCGGGTCTCCTACGAGCAGTACTTC,CASSLGRVSYEQYF
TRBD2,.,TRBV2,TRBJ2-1,TGTGCCAGCAGTGGAACTAGCGTCGGTGAGCAGTTCTTC,CASSGTSVGEQFF
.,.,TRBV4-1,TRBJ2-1,TGCGCCAGCAGCCAAGAGGGGGGGGCAGGCGGGACTCGCTACAATGAGCAGTTCTTC,CASSQEGGAGGTRYNEQFF
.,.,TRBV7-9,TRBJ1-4,TGTGCCAGCAGCTCCCCGTCGGGACTCGTTAATGAAAAACTGTTTTTT,CASSSPSGLVNEKLFF
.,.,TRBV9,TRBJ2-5,TGTGCCAGCAGCGTAGCGCCTGAGGTGGAGACCCAGTACTTC,CASSVAPEVETQYF
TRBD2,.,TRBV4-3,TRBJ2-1,TGCGCCAGCAGCCTTTACCTAGCGGACCGCTACAATGAGCAGTTCTTC,CASSLYLADRYNEQFF
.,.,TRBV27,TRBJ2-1,TGTGCCAGCAGTGATATCTGGGCCAATGAGCAGTTCTTC,CASSDIWANEQFF
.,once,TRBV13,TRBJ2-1,TGTGCCAGCAGCCCCCCAGGAGTGCAGTTCTTC,CASSPPGVQFF
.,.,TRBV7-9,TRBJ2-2,TGTGCCAGCAGCTTAGAGAGCGGAAACACCGGGGAGCTGTTTTTT,CASSLESGNTGELFF
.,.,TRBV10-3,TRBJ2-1,TGTGCCATCAGTGAGGCCGAGAATGAGCAGTTCTTC,CAISEAENEQFF
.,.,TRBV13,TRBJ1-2,TGTGCCAGCAGCTTATTTGGGGGCGCTTATTATGGCTACACCTTC,CASSLFGGAYYGYTF
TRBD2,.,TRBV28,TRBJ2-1,TGTGCCAGCAGCAACGGTACTAGCGGGAGTTGGGTCCATGAGCAGTTCTTC,CASSNGTSGSWVHEQFF
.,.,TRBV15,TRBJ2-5,TGTGCCACCAGCAGAGATCGAGGGGAAACAGAGACCCAGTACTTC,CATSRDRGETETQYF
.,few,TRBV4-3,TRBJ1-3,TGCGCCAGCAGCCAAGATATCACCGGTGGAAACACCATATATTTT,CASSQDITGGNTIYF
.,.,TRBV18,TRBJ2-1,TGTGCCAGCTCCGAGGGACAAGGAAGCGGGAATGAGCAGTTCTTC,CASSEGQGSGNEQFF
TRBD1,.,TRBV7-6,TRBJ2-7,TGTGCCAGCAGCTTAAACAAGGGCGGGACAGGGGGTATGACGTCGTACGAGCAGTACTTC,CASSLNKGGTGGMTSYEQYF
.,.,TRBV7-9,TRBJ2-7,TGTGCCAGCAGCTTAGATTCTGGACTGCCGGGCGAGCAGTACTTC,CASSLDSGLPGEQYF
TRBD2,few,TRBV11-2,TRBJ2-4,TGTGCCAGCAGCTTAGATTACGGACTAGTAACCAAAAACATTCAGTACTTC,CASSLDYGLVTKNIQYF
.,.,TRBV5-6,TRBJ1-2,TGTGCCAGCAGTCGGTCGCTGGGCTCTGGCTATGGCTACACCTTC,CASSRSLGSGYGYTF
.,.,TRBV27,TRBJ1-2,TGTGCCAGCAGTTTATCGGAGGGCTACACCTTC,CASSLSEGYTF
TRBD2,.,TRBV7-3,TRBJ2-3,TGTGCCAGCGGACTAGCGGGTTTTAGCACAGATACGCAGTATTTT,CASGLAGFSTDTQYF
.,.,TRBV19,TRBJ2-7,TGTGCCAGTAGTAAAAGACGGGCCAACTCCTACGAGCAGTACTTC,CASSKRRANSYEQYF
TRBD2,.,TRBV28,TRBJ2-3,TGTGCCAGCAGTCCCCGACTAGCATTCAATACGCAGTATTTT,CASSPRLAFNTQYF
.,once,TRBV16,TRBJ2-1,TGTGCCAGCAGCCAATCGTCCCTGATAAATGAGCAGTTCTTC,CASSQSSLINEQFF
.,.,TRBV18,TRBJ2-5,TGTGCCAGCTCACCAGGGGAGGCGGAGACCCAGTACTTC,CASSPGEAETQYF
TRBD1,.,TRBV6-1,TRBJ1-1,TGTGCCAGCAGTGAACCGCAGGGGGGAGCTTTCTTT,CASSEPQGGAFF
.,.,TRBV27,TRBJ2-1,TGTGCCAGCAGTTGGCGACGGGAGCAGTTCTTC,CASSWRREQFF
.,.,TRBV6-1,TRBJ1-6,TGTGCCAGCAGTGACGCTAATTCACCCCTCCACTTT,CASSDANSPLHF
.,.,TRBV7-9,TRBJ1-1,TGTGCCAGCAGCCTAGGGACGGCTAACACTGAAGCTTTCTTT,CASSLGTANTEAFF
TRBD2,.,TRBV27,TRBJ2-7,TGTGCCAGCAGACGTGCCCCTAGCGGGAGCTACGAGCAGTACTTC,CASRRAPSGSYEQYF
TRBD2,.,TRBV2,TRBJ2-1,TGTGCCAGCAGTTTAGGACGTGGGACTAGCGGGAGAAATGAGCAGTTCTTC,CASSLGRGTSGRNEQFF
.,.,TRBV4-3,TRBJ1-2,TGCGCCAGCAGCCCCTCTGTCCAGGATGGCTACACCTTC,CASSPSVQDGYTF
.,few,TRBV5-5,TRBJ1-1,TGTGCCAGCAGCCCCCGATCGCCGGGAGTGGCCACTGAAGCTTTCTTT,CASSPRSPGVATEAFF
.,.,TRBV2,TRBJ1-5,TGTGCCAGCAGCGTCGGAGGGGATCAGCCCCAGCATTTT,CASSVGGDQPQHF
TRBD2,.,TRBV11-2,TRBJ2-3,TGTGCCAGCAGCTTCGCGGGAGCCCGGGGAGATACGCAGTATTTT,CASSFAGARGDTQYF
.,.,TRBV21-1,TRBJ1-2,TGTGCCAGCAGCAAAGCACTCCCGACGACAGCTAACTATGGCTACACCTTC,CASSKALPTTANYGYTF
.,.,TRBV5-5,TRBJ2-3,TGTGCCAGCAGCTCTCCAACCCCCGGGACAGATACGCAGTATTTT,CASSSPTPGTDTQYF
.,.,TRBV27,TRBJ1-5,TGTGCCAGCAGTTTACGCAAAAGCAATCAGCCCCAGCATTTT,CASSLRKSNQPQHF
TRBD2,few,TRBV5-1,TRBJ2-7,TGCGCCAGCAGCTGGGGTAGCGGGAACGGCTACGAGCAGTACTTC,CASSWGSGNGYEQYF
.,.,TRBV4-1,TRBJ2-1,TGCGCTGGTCAGAGGGCGGTCGGCACTGAGCAGTTCTTC,CAGQRAVGTEQFF
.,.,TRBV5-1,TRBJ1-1,TGCGCCAGCAGAGGACATCAGAACACTGAAGCTTTCTTT,CASRGHQNTEAFF
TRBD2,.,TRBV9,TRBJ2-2,TGTGCCAGCAGCGTAGTGGCGGGAGCGATCTGGAACACCGGGGAGCTGTTTTTT,CASSVVAGAIWNTGELFF
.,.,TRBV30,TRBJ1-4,TGTGCCTGGAAAGTCGGCCTCCGTAATAATGAAAAACTGTTTTTT,CAWKVGLRNNEKLFF
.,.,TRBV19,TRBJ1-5,TGTGCCAGTAGTATTCTGGGGGAGGGTCAGCCCCAGCATTTT,CASSILGEGQPQHF
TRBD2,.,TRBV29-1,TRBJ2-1,TGCAGCGTTAGGGGCGGGAGTCAAGGTGAGCAGTTCTTC,CSVRGGSQGEQFF